The table lists the clone carrying this TCR beta chain with many counts. Its cognate antigen is unknown. Each CDR3 protein is one row after TCRdb ran MiXCR on the 5' RACE reads. The sample holds about 160,000 distinct CDR3 sequences, 6% to 7.5% seen once. The sample comes from a study of T cells after yellow fever vaccination. Study-wide results and caveats: The booster saw the reappearance of most primary-vaccination clones (approximately 97% CD4, roughly 90% CD8).

V was clipped by 10 bases and J by 0 bases, with 18 bases between them. The CDR3 runs 15 residues. Germline V gene sequence: CDR1 MDHEN, CDR2 SYDVKM. Sequenced material: CD4+ T cells sorted from PBMCs, taken about 5 days after the first yellow fever vaccination. The TCR sequence derives from a man aged 18 to 35 who received the YFV17D yellow fever vaccine. The chain uses TRBV28 and TRBJ2-5; D tentatively reads TRBD1 or TRBD2 (5 bases each). Here the CDR3 DNA reads TGTGCCACCTTCGGGGCGGGTGGCAACCAAGAGACCCAGTACTTC. Protein sequence: CATFGAGGNQETQYF.